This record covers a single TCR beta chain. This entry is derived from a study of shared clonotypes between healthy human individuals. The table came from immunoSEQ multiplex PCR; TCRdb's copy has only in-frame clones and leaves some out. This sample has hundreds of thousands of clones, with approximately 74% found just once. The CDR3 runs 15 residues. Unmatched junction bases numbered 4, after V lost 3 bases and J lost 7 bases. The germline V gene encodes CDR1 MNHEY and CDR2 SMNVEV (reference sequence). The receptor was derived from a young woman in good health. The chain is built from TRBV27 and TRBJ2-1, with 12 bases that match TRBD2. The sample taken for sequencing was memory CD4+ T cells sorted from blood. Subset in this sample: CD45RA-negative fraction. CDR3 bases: TGTGCCAGCAGTTTTGCTAGCGGGGGGGGGAATGAGCAGTTCTTC. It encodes CASSFASGGGNEQFF.